A single sample gave rise to the 14 T cell receptor beta chains below, sequenced in a study of T-cell reconstitution after alpha-beta-depleted transplantation in children. Unique molecular identifiers were incorporated when the TCRbeta library was constructed. TCRdb re-called the PCR reads through MiXCR, storing one row per CDR3 protein. The table lists more than 400,000 distinct CDR3 sequences, 43% of them singletons. The source material was PBMCs, sampled before TCRalphabeta/CD19-depleted stem cell transplant. The source is a girl aged 2 to 10 with aplastic anemia, due to receive a stem cell transplant.

The chain carries TRBV5-1 and TRBJ2-7; 7 bases align to TRBD1. The germline CDR1 and CDR2 sequences are SGHRS and YFSETQ. V shed 4 bases and J 2 bases; nucleotides not matched to a gene: 6. This CDR3 has 14 amino acids. The CDR3 DNA reads TGCGCCAGCAGCCCAGGACAGGTGACCTACGAGCAGTACTTC. The encoded protein is CASSPGQVTYEQYF.

The chain joins TRBV12-3 or TRBV12-4 to TRBJ1-2; no definite D call. Trimming pared 3 bases from V and 2 bases from J, leaving 13 bases between. The CDR3 is 15 amino acids. The CDR3 here is CASSFRTMGNYGYTF. CDR3 bases: TGTGCCAGCAGTTTTCGGACCATGGGGAACTATGGCTACACCTTC.

This clonotype was picked up a small number of times. V and J are TRBV7-2 and TRBJ2-4, with D unclear. The germline gives CDR1 SGHTA, CDR2 FQGNSA. This CDR3 spans 15 amino acids. Trimming removed 1 base at V and 0 bases at J, with 7 bases between. DNA of the CDR3: TGTGCCAGCAGCTTAGAAGGAGTAGCCAAAAACATTCAGTACTTC. Its protein product is CASSLEGVAKNIQYF.

The gene calls are TRBV7-2 and TRBJ2-7; a possible D gene is TRBD2 (5 bases). The CDR3 totals 15 residues. The ends were cut back, 1 base at V and 7 bases at J, with 17 bases in the middle. Germline V gene data show CDR1 as SGHTA and CDR2 as FQGNSA. The DNA of the CDR3 is TGTGCCAGCAGCTTAGATTTCGGGTCCCGAGGGGAGCAGTACTTC. Protein: CASSLDFGSRGEQYF.

This chain links TRBV20-1 with TRBJ2-5, with D unclear. The CDR3 has 13 amino acids. Germline CDR1 is DFQATT and CDR2 is SNEGSKA (reference sequence). V gave up 0 bases and J gave up 2 bases, with 7 bases separating them. CDR3 sequence (DNA): TGCAGTGCTAGAGATTCCGGGCAAGAGACCCAGTACTTC. Protein product: CSARDSGQETQYF.

Concerning this clonotype: A much larger clone differs from this one at a single base, so this may be a read error. The chain links TRBV7-8 to TRBJ1-5, with D perhaps matching TRBD1 (6 bases). Germline V gene lookup returns CDR1 SGHVS and CDR2 FQNEAQ. The CDR3 is made up of 17 amino acids. Trimming pared 4 bases from V and 0 bases from J, leaving 16 bases between. The DNA of the CDR3 is TGTGCCAGCAGCTCCGACAGGTTCGAGAATAGCAATCAGCCCCAGCATTTT. Protein sequence: CASSSDRFENSNQPQHF.

The chain combines TRBV5-4 with TRBJ2-1, with TRBD2 matching 11 bases. Trimming at V came to 4 bases and at J to 9 bases, leaving 15 bases not matched to a gene. The CDR3 length is 17 residues. Germline CDR1 is SGHNT and CDR2 is YYREEE (reference sequence). The CDR3 here is CASSPDRGSGRAGEQFF. The CDR3 DNA reads TGTGCCAGCAGCCCCGACAGGGGTAGCGGGAGGGCCGGTGAGCAGTTCTTC.

The CDR3 DNA reads TGTGCCAGCAGTTTACGTCAACAGGGGAGGGAGACCCAGTACTTC. Encoded protein: CASSLRQQGRETQYF. This chain connects TRBV28 to TRBJ2-5; possible D gene TRBD1, 7 bases. The germline V gene encodes CDR1 MDHEN and CDR2 SYDVKM. The CDR3 spans 15 residues. With 2 bases removed from V and 5 bases from J, the gap between germline ends came to 15 bases.

The rearrangement joins TRBV27 to TRBJ2-2, with 7 bases fitting TRBD2. Losses at the gene ends were 8 bases for V and 6 bases for J; bases not matched to a gene: 3. Germline-derived CDR1 and CDR2 are MNHEY and SMNVEV (reference sequence). The CDR3 totals 12 residues. The CDR3 spells CASAGGAGELFF. CDR3 DNA: TGTGCCAGCGCTGGGGGGGCCGGGGAGCTGTTTTTT.

Concerning this clonotype: The junction departs from germline at one end; a sequencing error may be responsible. The CDR3 loop reads CASSRSSGKGGNEQLF. The CDR3 nucleotides are TGTGCCAGCAGCCGCTCTAGCGGAAAGGGGGGCAATGAGCAGCTCTTC. This chain joins TRBV12-3 or TRBV12-4 and TRBJ2-1; possibly TRBD2 for D (7 bases). The CDR3 is 16 residues long.

The chain has TRBV7-9 and TRBJ2-1; tentatively, D is TRBD2 (5 bases). The V end was cut by 4 bases, the J end by 6 bases, with 10 bases between. The CDR3 is 13 amino acids. Germline assignment: CDR1 SEHNR and CDR2 FQNEAQ (reference sequence). The CDR3 DNA follows: TGTGCCAGCAGCTACGGGAATCGCAATGAGCAGTTCTTC. Amino acids: CASSYGNRNEQFF.

This clonotype has a count of ten or more. The gene calls are TRBV15 and TRBJ1-1, with D unclear. The CDR3 spans 16 residues. Germline loops: CDR1 LNHNV, CDR2 YYDKDF (reference sequence). The ends were cut back, 1 base at V and 0 bases at J, with 12 bases in the middle. CDR3 sequence reads: CATSRANIGMNTEAFF. The CDR3 region has the DNA TGTGCCACCAGCAGAGCGAACATTGGAATGAACACTGAAGCTTTCTTT.

This clonotype was observed at least ten times. The gene calls are TRBV7-2 and TRBJ1-6; 8 bases agree with TRBD1. Per germline, CDR1 SGHTA and CDR2 FQGNSA. The CDR3 extends over 15 amino acids. V lost 4 bases and J lost 9; bases outside the gene matches: 8. The CDR3 coding sequence is TGTGCCAGCAGCTCACGACAGGGGACGACTTCACCCCTCCACTTT. Translation: CASSSRQGTTSPLHF.

This clonotype was counted many times. At one of its ends the junction is not consistent with the germline gene, which may arise from a read error. The CDR3 DNA reads as TGTGCCAGCAGCTTAGTTGGGGTCTACGAGCAGTACTTC. Its translation is CASSLVGVYEQYF. The gene calls are TRBV5-1 and TRBJ2-7; no reliable D call. Looked up from germline, CDR1 is SGHRS and CDR2 is YFSETQ. The CDR3 runs 13 residues.